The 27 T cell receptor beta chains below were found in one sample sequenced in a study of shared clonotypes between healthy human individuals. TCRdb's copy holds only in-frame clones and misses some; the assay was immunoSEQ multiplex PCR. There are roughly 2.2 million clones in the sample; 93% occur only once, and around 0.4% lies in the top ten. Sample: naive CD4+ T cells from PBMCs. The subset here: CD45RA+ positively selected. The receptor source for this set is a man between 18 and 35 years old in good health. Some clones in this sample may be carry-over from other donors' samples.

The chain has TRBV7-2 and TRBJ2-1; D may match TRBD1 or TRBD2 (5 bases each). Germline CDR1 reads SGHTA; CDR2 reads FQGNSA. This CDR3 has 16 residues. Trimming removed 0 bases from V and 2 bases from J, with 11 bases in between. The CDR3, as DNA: TGTGCCAGCAGCTTAGCCGGGACGACCCCCTACAATGAGCAGTTCTTC. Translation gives CASSLAGTTPYNEQFF. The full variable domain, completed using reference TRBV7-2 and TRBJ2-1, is GAGVSQSPSNKVTEKGKDVELRCDPISGHTALYWYRQSLGQGLEFLIYFQGNSAPDKSGLPSDRFSAERTGGSVSTLTIQRTQQEDSAVYLCASSLAGTTPYNEQFFGPGTRLTVL.

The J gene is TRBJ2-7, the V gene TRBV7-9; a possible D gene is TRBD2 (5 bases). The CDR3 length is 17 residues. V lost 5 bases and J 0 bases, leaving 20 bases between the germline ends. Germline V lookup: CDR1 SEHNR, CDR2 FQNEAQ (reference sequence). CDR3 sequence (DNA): TGTGCCAGCAGCCGCGCTAACTCCGGACTGAGCTCCTACGAGCAGTACTTC. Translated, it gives CASSRANSGLSSYEQYF.

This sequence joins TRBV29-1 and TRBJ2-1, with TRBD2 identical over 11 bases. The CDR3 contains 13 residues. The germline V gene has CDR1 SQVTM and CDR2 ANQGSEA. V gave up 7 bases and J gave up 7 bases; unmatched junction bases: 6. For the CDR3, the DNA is TGCAGCGCAGGGACTAGCGGCATTAATGAGCAGTTCTTC. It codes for CSAGTSGINEQFF.

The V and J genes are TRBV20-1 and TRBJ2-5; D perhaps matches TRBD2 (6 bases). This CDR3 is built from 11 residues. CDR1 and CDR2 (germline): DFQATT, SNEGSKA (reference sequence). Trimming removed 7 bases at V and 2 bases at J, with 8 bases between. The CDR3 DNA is TGCAGTGTCCGGGAGCAAGAGACCCAGTACTTC. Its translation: CSVREQETQYF.

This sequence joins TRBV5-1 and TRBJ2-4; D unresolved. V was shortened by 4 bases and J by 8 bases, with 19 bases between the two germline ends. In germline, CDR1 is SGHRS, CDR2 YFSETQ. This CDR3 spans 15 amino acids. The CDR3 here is CASSLGPTEKDIQYF. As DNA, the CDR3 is TGCGCCAGCAGCCTAGGGCCTACCGAAAAGGACATTCAGTACTTC.

The CDR3 sequence: CASSRNGDLSTEAFF. DNA for the CDR3: TGTGCCAGCTCGCGGAATGGGGATCTTTCCACTGAAGCTTTCTTT. The V call is TRBV18, the J call TRBJ1-1; D is uncertain. The germline V gene encodes CDR1 KGHSH and CDR2 LQKENI. This CDR3 is built from 15 residues. Between the trimmed V and J ends, which lost 6 bases and 4 bases, there was a span of 18 bases. Drawing the rest from reference TRBV18 and TRBJ1-1, the complete variable domain is NAGVMQNPRHLVRRRGQEARLRCSPMKGHSHVYWYRQLPEEGLKFMVYLQKENIIDESGMPKERFSAEFPKEGPSILRIQQVVRGDSAAYFCASSRNGDLSTEAFFGQGTRLTVV.

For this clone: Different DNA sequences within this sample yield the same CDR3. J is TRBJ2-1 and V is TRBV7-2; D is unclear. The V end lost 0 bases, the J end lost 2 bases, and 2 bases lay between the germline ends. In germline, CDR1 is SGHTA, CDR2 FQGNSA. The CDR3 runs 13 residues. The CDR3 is CASSLAPYNEQFF. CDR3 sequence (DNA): TGTGCCAGCAGCTTAGCGCCCTACAATGAGCAGTTCTTC.

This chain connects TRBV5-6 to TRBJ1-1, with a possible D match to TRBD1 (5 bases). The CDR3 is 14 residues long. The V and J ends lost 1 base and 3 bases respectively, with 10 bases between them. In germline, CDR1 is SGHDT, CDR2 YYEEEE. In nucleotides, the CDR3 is TGTGCCAGCAGCTTGTGGGGGAGGGACACTGAAGCTTTCTTT. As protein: CASSLWGRDTEAFF. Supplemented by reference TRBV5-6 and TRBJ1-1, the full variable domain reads DAGVTQSPTHLIKTRGQQVTLRCSPKSGHDTVSWYQQALGQGPQFIFQYYEEEERQRGNFPDRFSGHQFPNYSSELNVNALLLGDSALYLCASSLWGRDTEAFFGQGTRLTVV.

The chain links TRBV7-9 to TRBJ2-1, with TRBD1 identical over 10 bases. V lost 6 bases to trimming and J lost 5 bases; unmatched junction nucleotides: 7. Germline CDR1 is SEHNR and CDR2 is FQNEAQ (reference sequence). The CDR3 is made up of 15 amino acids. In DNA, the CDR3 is TGTGCCAGCAGACAAGACAGGGGGCGAAACAATGAGCAGTTCTTC. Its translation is CASRQDRGRNNEQFF.

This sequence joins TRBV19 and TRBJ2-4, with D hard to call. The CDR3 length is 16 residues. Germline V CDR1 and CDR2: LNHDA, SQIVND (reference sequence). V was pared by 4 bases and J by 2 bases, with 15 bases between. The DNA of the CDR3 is TGTGCCAGTAGTAATCTACTAAGAGGTTCCAAAAACATTCAGTACTTC. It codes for CASSNLLRGSKNIQYF.

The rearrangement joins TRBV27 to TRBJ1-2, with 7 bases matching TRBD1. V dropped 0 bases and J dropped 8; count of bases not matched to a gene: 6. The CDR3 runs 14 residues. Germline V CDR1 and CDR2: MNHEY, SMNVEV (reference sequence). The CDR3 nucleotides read TGTGCCAGCAGTTTATCGAGGGACAGCTTGGGCTACACCTTC. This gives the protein CASSLSRDSLGYTF.

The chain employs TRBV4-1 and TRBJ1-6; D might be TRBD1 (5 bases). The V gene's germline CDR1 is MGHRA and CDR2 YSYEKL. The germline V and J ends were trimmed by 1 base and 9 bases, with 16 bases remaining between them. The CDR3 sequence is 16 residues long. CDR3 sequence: CASSQARGFSGSPLHF. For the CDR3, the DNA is TGCGCCAGCAGCCAAGCAAGGGGCTTTAGCGGTTCACCCCTCCACTTT.

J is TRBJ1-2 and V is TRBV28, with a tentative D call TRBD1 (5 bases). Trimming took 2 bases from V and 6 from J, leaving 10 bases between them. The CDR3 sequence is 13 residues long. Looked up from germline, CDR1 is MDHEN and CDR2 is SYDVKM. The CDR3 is CASSLGQGHGYTF. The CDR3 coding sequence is TGTGCCAGCAGTTTAGGGCAGGGACATGGCTACACCTTC.

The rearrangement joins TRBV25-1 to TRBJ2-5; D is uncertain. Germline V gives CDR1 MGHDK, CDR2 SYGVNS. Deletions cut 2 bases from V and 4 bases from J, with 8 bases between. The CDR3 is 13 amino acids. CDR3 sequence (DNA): TGTGCCAGCAGTGAAGACCCAGTAGAGACCCAGTACTTC. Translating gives CASSEDPVETQYF.

The CDR3 sequence: CASSQDGLQQETQYF. The CDR3 nucleotides are TGTGCCAGCAGCCAAGACGGGCTGCAACAAGAGACCCAGTACTTC. The V and J genes are TRBV4-2 and TRBJ2-5; unclear D gene. This CDR3 spans 15 amino acids. The germline V gene has CDR1 LGHNA and CDR2 YNFKEQ. V was clipped by 0 bases and J by 2 bases, with 10 bases between them.

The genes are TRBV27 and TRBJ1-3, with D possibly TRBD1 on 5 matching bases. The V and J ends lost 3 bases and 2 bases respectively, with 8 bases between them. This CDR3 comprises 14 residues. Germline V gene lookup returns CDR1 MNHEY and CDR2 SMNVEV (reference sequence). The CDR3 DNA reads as TGTGCCAGCAGTTTTGGGGGACCTGGAAACACCATATATTTT. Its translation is CASSFGGPGNTIYF.

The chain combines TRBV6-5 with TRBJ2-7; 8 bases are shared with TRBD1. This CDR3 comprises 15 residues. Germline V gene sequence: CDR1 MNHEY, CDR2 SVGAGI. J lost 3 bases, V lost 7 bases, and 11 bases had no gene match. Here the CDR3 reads CASTPTGQGFYEQYF. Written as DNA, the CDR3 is TGTGCCAGCACCCCCACCGGACAGGGCTTCTACGAGCAGTACTTC.

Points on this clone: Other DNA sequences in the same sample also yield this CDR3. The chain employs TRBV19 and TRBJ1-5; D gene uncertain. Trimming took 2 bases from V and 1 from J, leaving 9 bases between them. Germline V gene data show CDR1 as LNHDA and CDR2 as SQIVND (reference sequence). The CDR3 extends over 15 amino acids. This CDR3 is CASSIRGSSNQPQHF. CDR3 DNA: TGTGCCAGTAGTATACGGGGATCCAGCAATCAGCCCCAGCATTTT.

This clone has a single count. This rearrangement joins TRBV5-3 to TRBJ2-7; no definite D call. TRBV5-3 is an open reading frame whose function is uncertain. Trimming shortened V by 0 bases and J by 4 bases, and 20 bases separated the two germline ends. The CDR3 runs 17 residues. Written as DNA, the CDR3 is TGTGCCAGAAGCTTGGACCCCCAACAGAATATGTTATACGAGCAGTACTTC. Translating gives CARSLDPQQNMLYEQYF.

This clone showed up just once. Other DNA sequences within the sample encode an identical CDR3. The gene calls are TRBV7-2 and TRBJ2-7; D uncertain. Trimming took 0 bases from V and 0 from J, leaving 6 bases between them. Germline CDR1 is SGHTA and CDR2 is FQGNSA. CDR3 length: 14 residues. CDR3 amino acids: CASSLAAASYEQYF. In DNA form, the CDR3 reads TGTGCCAGCAGCTTAGCGGCCGCCTCCTACGAGCAGTACTTC.

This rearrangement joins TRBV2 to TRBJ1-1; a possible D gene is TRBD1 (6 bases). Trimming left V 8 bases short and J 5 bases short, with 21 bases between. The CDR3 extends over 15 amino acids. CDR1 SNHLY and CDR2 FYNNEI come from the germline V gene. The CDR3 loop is CASSLAGAVGTEAFF. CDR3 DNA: TGTGCCAGCTCCTTGGCAGGGGCGGTTGGGACTGAAGCTTTCTTT. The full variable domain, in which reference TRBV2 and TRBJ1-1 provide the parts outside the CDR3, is EPEVTQTPSHQVTQMGQEVILRCVPISNHLYFYWYRQILGQKVEFLVSFYNNEISEKSEIFDDQFSVERPDGSNFTLKIRSTKLEDSAMYFCASSLAGAVGTEAFFGQGTRLTVV.

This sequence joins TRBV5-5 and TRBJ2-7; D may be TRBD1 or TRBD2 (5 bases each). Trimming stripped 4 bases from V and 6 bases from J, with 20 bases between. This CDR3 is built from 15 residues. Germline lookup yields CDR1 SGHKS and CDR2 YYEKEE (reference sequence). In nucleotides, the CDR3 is TGTGCCAGCAGCAAGTCGGGACCTAATAAGGGCGAGCAGTACTTC. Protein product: CASSKSGPNKGEQYF. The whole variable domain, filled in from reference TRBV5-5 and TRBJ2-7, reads DAGVTQSPTHLIKTRGQQVTLRCSPISGHKSVSWYQQVLGQGPQFIFQYYEKEERGRGNFPDRFSARQFPNYSSELNVNALLLGDSALYLCASSKSGPNKGEQYFGPGTRLTVT.

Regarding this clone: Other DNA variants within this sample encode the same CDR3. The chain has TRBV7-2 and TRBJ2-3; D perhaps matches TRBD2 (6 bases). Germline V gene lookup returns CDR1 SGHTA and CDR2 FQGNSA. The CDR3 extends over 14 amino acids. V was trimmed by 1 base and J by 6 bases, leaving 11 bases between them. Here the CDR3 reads CASSLGLASDTQYF. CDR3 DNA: TGTGCCAGCAGCTTAGGGCTAGCGAGCGATACGCAGTATTTT.

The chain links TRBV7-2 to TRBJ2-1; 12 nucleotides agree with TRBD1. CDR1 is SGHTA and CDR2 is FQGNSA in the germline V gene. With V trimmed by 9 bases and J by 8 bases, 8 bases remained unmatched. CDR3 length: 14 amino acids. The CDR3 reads CASHRDRGHDEQFF. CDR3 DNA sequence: TGTGCCAGTCACCGGGACAGGGGGCACGATGAGCAGTTCTTC.

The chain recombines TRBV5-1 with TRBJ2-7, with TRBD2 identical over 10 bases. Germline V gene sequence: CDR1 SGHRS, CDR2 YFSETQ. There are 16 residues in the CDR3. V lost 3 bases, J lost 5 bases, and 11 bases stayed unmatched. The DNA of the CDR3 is TGCGCCAGCAGCTCATTGGGGAGCGGGAGGGTCGACGAGCAGTACTTC. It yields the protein CASSSLGSGRVDEQYF.

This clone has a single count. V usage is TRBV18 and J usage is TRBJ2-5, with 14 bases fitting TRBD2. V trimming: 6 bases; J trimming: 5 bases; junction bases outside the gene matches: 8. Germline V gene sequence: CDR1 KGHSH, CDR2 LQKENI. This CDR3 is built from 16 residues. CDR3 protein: CASSQGLAGGVETQYF. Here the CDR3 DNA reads TGTGCCAGCTCCCAAGGACTAGCGGGAGGTGTGGAGACCCAGTACTTC.

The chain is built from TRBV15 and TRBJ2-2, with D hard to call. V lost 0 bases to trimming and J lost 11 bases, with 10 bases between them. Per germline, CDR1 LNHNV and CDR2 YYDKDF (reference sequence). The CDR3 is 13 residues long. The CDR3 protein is CATSRDPSSELFF. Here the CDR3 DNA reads TGTGCCACCAGCAGAGATCCAAGTTCCGAGCTGTTTTTT.